Detailed here is one TCR beta chain. The target antigen is unknown. This entry is derived from a study of T-cell memory formation after mild COVID-19. The CDR3 extends over 15 amino acids. The germline V and J ends were trimmed by 2 bases and 2 bases, with 13 bases remaining between them. Germline lookup yields CDR1 SGHAT and CDR2 FQNNGV. In TCRdb, the 5' RACE reads were re-called with MiXCR into one record per CDR3 protein. The table shows some 300,000 distinct CDR3 sequences, with 20% to 25% occurring only once. Overall study results and limits: The pre-infection memory compartment contained some responding clones, suggesting cross-reactive memory joined. Whether day 37 second-wave clones are SARS-CoV-2-specific was not confirmed. Among CD4+ contracting clones, most were CM and EM, and CD8+ ones EMRA.

The TCR originated in a man younger than 35 who had mild COVID-19 (a few samples of this study predate the infection). Cell type and time point are not known. This chain links TRBV11-2 with TRBJ2-7; D is unresolved. Sequencing used PBMCs or a T cell subset sorted from them (not recorded which). CDR3 DNA sequence: TGTGCCAGCAGCTTAATCCCGGGCACCCCCTACGAGCAGTACTTC. It yields the protein CASSLIPGTPYEQYF.